The 7 T cell receptor beta chains below come from one sample, sequenced in a study of T cells in Graves' hyperthyroidism and ophthalmopathy (dated by TCRdb to about 2019). The library was generated by multiplex PCR. The run used an Illumina HiSeq 2000. Amplification of TCR beta CDR3 regions was carried out from RNA transcripts. A first-round RT-PCR of the TCR CDR3 used the HTBI primer set with the Qiagen OneStep RT-PCR kit. TCRdb reanalyzed the raw reads on its own, using fastp at Q25 for trimming and MiXCR for clone calling, and kept in-frame beta chains. Each CDR3 protein gets just one entry, which takes the most common genes and DNA from the rows behind it. The sample table shows over 400,000 distinct CDR3 sequences, and roughly 23% are seen once. The top ten clonotypes cover about half of the sample. The sample was blood. The origin of the receptors is a woman in her 70s with Graves' ophthalmopathy.

This clonotype was recorded many times. The chain's CDR3 is CASSGSHQPQHF. As DNA, the CDR3 is TGTGCCAGCAGCGGCAGCCATCAGCCCCAGCATTTT. The V and J genes are TRBV2 and TRBJ1-5; D is uncertain. Trimming shortened V by 6 bases and J by 5 bases, and 8 bases separated the two germline ends. There are 12 residues in the CDR3. Germline CDR1 SNHLY, CDR2 FYNNEI.

This clonotype was detected ten times or more. The chain recombines TRBV12-3 or TRBV12-4 with TRBJ2-3, with a possible D match to TRBD2 (5 bases). This CDR3 region has 12 residues. V was pared by 2 bases and J by 5 bases, with 5 bases between. CDR3 coding DNA: TGTGCCAGCAGTTTACGGGAAGATACGCAGTATTTT. Translating it yields CASSLREDTQYF.

This clonotype has a count of ten or more. The V gene is TRBV11-2, the J gene TRBJ2-7, with a tentative D call TRBD2 (6 bases). The V end was cut by 1 base, the J end by 4 bases, with 14 bases between. The CDR3 runs 15 residues. Germline CDR1 is SGHAT and CDR2 is FQNNGV. As DNA, the CDR3 is TGTGCCAGCAGCTTAGTGGGGCAACTAGCATACGAGCAGTACTTC. Translation: CASSLVGQLAYEQYF.

This clonotype was counted between two and nine times. J is TRBJ2-3 and V is TRBV12-3 or TRBV12-4, with D tentatively TRBD2 (6 bases). The CDR3 runs to 15 residues. The germline V and J ends were trimmed by 7 bases and 3 bases, with 17 bases remaining between them. The CDR3 here is CASNSRGGGTDTQYF. The DNA for the CDR3 is TGTGCCAGCAACTCCCGGGGCGGAGGGACAGATACGCAGTATTTT.

V is TRBV7-2 and J is TRBJ2-7; D may be TRBD2 (6 bases). Germline loops: CDR1 SGHTA, CDR2 FQGNSA. The CDR3 runs 14 residues. V was clipped by 5 bases and J by 6 bases, with 17 bases between them. The CDR3 loop is CASSRGTQRSEQYF. The CDR3, as DNA: TGTGCCAGCAGCCGGGGGACTCAGAGGTCCGAGCAGTACTTC.

This clonotype was seen many times. V gene TRBV7-8 combines with J gene TRBJ2-2; TRBD1 matches at 7 bases. This CDR3 contains 15 residues. Germline CDR1 reads SGHVS; CDR2 reads FQNEAQ. The J segment lost 1 base and the V segment lost 5 bases, leaving 4 bases of the junction unmatched. The CDR3 is CASSGRTGNTGELFF. CDR3 DNA sequence: TGTGCCAGCAGCGGACGGACAGGGAACACCGGGGAGCTGTTTTTT.

The chain joins TRBV25-1 to TRBJ1-1; D is undetermined. The CDR3 runs 11 residues. V was pared by 2 bases and J by 8 bases, with 6 bases between. Germline V gene lookup returns CDR1 MGHDK and CDR2 SYGVNS. For the CDR3, the DNA is TGTGCCAGCAGTGAAAACAGAGAAGCTTTCTTT. It codes for CASSENREAFF.